This paragraph covers one TCR beta chain sequence. This specimen belongs to a study of blood T cells in healthy people across ages. A second roughly 7 to 12 cycle PCR used barcoded and J-beta primers. In TCRdb, the 5' RACE reads were re-called with MiXCR into one record per CDR3 protein. The sample lists 1.4 million to 1.5 million distinct CDR3 sequences, approximately 42% seen once, with under 8% in the top ten. The CDR3 covers 12 residues. Germline V gives CDR1 DFQATT, CDR2 SNEGSKA (reference sequence). Total RNA, at least 5.5 micrograms per sample, came from PBMCs. The material sequenced was blood. V gene TRBV20-1 combines with J gene TRBJ2-5, with a weak D call TRBD1 (8 bases). The sequence came from a woman under 30 in good health. CDR3 DNA sequence: TGCGGACTAGGACAGGGCGAAGAGACCCAGTACTTC. It encodes CGLGQGEETQYF.